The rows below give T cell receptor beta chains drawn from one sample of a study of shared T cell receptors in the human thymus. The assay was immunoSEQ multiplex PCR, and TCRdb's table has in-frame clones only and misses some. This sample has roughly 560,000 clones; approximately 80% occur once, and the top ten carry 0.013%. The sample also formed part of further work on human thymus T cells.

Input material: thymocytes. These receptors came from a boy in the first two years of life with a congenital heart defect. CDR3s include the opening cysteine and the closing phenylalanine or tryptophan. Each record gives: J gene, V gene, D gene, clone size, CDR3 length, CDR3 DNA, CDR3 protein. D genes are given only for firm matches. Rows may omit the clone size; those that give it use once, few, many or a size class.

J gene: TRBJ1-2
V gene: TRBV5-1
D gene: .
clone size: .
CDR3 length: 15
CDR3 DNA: TGCGCCAGCAGGGACGGATCCACGGGGGGTTATGGCTACACCTTC
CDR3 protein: CASRDGSTGGYGYTF

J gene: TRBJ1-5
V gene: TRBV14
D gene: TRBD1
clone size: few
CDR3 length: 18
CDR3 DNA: TGTGCCAGCAGAATGGACAGGGGGCTGATGATTGGCAATCAGCCCCAGCATTTT
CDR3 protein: CASRMDRGLMIGNQPQHF

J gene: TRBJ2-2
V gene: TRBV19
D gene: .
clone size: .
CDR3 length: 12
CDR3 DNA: TGTGCCAGTAGTCCCCGGGGCGGGGAGCTGTTTTTT
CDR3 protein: CASSPRGGELFF

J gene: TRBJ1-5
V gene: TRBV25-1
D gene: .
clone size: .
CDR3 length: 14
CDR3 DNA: TGTGCCAGCAGTGAATGGAGTAGGGGTCAGCCCCAGCATTTT
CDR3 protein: CASSEWSRGQPQHF

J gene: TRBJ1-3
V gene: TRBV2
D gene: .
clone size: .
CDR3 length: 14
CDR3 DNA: TGTGCCAGCCGACAGGCCGACTCTGGAAACACCATATATTTT
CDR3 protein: CASRQADSGNTIYF

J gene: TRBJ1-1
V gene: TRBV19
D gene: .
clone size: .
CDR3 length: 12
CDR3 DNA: TGTGCCAGTACTTCAGGGGACCTTGAAGCTTTCTTT
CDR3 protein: CASTSGDLEAFF

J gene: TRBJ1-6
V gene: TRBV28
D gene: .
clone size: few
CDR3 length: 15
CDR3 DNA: TGTGCCAGCGCTTCCGGGGGCTCCTATAATTCACCCCTCCACTTT
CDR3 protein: CASASGGSYNSPLHF

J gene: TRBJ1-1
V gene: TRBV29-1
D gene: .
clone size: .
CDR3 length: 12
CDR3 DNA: TGCAGCCCCCGCCGGGTGAACACTGAAGCTTTCTTT
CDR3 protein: CSPRRVNTEAFF

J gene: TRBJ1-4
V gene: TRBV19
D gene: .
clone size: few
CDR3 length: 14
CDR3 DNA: TGTGCCAGTAGTATTCCCCGGAGGGGAGTAAAACTGTTTTTT
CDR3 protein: CASSIPRRGVKLFF

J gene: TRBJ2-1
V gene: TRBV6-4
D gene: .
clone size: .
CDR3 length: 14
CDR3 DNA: TGTGCCAGCAGTGACTCGTCAGCCTACAATGAGCAGTTCTTC
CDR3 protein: CASSDSSAYNEQFF

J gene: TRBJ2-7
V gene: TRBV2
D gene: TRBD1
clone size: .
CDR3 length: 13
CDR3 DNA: TGTGCCAGCACCTACAGGGGAGCCTACGAGCAGTACTTC
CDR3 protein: CASTYRGAYEQYF

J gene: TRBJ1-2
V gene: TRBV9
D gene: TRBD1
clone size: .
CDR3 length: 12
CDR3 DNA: TGTGCCAGCACAGGGGGCGGCTATGGCTACACCTTC
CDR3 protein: CASTGGGYGYTF

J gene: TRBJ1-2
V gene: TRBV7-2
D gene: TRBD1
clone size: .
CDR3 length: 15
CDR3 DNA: TGTGCCAGCGGGGACAGGGGCGAAGGGTTCTATGGCTACACCTTC
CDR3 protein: CASGDRGEGFYGYTF

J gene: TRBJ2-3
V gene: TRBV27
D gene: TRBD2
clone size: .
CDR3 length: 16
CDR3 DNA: TGTGCCAGCAGTTCCGGACTAGCGATAAGCACAGATACGCAGTATTTT
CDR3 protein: CASSSGLAISTDTQYF

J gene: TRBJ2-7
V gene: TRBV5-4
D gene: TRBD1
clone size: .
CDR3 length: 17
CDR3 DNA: TGTGCCAGCAGCTTCGGTTCACCAACAGGGGCAAGGAACGAGCAGTACTTC
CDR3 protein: CASSFGSPTGARNEQYF

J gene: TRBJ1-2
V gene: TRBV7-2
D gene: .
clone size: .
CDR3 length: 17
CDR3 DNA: TGTGCCAGCAGCCCCGAGAGCCGGGACTGGAGTCTCTCTGGCTACACCTTC
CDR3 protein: CASSPESRDWSLSGYTF

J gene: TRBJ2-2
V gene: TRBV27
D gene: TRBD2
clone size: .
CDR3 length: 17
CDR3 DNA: TGTGCCAGCAGGCGAGACTCGGGACTAGCGAGGACCGGGGAGCTGTTTTTT
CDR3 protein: CASRRDSGLARTGELFF

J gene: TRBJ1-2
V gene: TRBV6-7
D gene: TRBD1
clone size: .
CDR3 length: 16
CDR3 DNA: TGTGCCAGCAGTTACTGGGACAGGCGAGGCAAGGATGGCTACACCTTC
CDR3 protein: CASSYWDRRGKDGYTF

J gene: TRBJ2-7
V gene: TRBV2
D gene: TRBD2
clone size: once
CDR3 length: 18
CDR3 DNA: TGTGCCAGCAGTGATACTTCAGGGGTCGCGGGAGGGCCCTACGAGCAGTACTTC
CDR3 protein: CASSDTSGVAGGPYEQYF

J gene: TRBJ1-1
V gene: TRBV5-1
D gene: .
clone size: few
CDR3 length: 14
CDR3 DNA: TGCGCCAGCAGCTTGGGGTATCCCGGGGTCGCAGCTTTCTTT
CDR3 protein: CASSLGYPGVAAFF

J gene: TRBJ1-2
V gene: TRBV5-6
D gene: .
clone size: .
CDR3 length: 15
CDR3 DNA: TGTGCCAGCAGCGTACGCAAGAGACAGGACTATGGCTACACCTTC
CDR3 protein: CASSVRKRQDYGYTF

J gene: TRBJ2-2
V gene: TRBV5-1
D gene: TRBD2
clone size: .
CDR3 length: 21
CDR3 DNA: TGCGCCAGCAGCTTCGTTGCAGTAACTCCCGGGACTAGCGATTCCACCGGGGAGCTGTTTTTT
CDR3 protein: CASSFVAVTPGTSDSTGELFF

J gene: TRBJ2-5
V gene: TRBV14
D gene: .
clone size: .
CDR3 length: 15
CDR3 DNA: TGTGCCAGCAGCCAGAAGTACAGCTACCAAGAGACCCAGTACTTC
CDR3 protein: CASSQKYSYQETQYF

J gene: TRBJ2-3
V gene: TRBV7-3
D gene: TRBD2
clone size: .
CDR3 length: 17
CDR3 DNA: TGTGCCAGCAGCTTAAGGGGACTAGCGGGAGTCCCAGATACGCAGTATTTT
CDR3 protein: CASSLRGLAGVPDTQYF

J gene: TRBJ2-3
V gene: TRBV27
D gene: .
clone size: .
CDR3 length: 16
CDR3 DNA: TGTGCCAGCAGTCCCATGGTAGCGGTGACCACAGATACGCAGTATTTT
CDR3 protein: CASSPMVAVTTDTQYF

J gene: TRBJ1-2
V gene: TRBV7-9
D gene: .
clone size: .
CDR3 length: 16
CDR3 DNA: TGTGCCAGCAGGAACGACAGTCATAAGTTTATCTATGGCTACACCTTC
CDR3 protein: CASRNDSHKFIYGYTF

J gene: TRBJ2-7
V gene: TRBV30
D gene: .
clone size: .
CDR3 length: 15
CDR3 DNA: TGTGCCTGGAGCCTCCCGAGGGACTTCACCGGCGAGCAGTACTTC
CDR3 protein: CAWSLPRDFTGEQYF

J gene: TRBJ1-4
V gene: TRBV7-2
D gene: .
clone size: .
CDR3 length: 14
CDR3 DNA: TGTGCCAGCAGCTTAGGGGGAGGAAATGAAAAACTGTTTTTT
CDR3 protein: CASSLGGGNEKLFF

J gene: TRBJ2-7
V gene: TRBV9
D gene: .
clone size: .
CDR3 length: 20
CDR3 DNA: TGTGCCAGCAGCGCCCGGGACAGGGGGAACGGACTAGCGGAGTCAAGCGAGCAGTACTTC
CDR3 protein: CASSARDRGNGLAESSEQYF

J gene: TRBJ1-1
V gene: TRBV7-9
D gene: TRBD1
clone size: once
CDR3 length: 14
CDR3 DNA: TGTGCCAGCAGCTCCCAACACCCACAGGGGAAAGCTTTCTTT
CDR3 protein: CASSSQHPQGKAFF

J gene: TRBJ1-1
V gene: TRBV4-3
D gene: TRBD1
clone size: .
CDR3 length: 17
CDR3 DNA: TGCGCCAGCAGCCCGGATGGGGACAGGGAGATGAACACTGAAGCTTTCTTT
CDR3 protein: CASSPDGDREMNTEAFF

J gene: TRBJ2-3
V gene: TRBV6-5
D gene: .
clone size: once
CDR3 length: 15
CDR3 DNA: TGTGCCAGCAGTTACGGGGTAGCGAACACAGATACGCAGTATTTT
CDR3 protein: CASSYGVANTDTQYF

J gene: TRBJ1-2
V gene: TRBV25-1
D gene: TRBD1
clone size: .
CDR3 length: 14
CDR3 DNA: TGTGCCAGCAGTGACCTAGGACAGGGCAGGGGCTACACCTTC
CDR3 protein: CASSDLGQGRGYTF

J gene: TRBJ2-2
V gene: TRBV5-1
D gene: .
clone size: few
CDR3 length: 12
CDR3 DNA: TGCGCCAGCGCAGGGAACACCGGGGAGCTGTTTTTT
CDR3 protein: CASAGNTGELFF

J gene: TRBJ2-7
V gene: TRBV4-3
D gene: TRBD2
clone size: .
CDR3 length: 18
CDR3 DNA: TGCGCCAGCAGCCAATCCAGTAGCGGGAGGGGCAGCTCCTACGAGCAGTACTTC
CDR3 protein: CASSQSSSGRGSSYEQYF

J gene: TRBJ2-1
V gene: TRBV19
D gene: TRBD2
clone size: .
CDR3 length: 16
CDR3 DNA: TGTGCCAGTAGTCCAGGACTAGTTGATCATCGAGGCGAGCAGTTCTTC
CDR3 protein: CASSPGLVDHRGEQFF

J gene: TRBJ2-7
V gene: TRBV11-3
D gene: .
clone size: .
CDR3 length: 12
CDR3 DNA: TGTGCCAGCAGCCACAGACCCTACGAGCAGTACTTC
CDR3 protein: CASSHRPYEQYF

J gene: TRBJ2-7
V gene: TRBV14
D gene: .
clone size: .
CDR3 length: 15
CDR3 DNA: TGTGCCAGCAGCCAAGATCAGCCAGGGACTTACGAGCAGTACTTC
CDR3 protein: CASSQDQPGTYEQYF

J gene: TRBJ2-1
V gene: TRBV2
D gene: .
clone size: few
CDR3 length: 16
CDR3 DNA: TGTGCCAGCAGTGATCGGCCAGGACTAAGCAACATTGAGCAGTTCTTC
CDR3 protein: CASSDRPGLSNIEQFF

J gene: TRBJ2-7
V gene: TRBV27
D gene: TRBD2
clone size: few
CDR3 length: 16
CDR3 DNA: TGTGCCAGCAGTTTTAATTGGTGGACTAGCGAGCACGAGCAGTACTTC
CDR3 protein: CASSFNWWTSEHEQYF

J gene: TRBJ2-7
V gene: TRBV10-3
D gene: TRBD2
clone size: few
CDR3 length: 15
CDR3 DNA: TGTGCCATCAGTGAGTCACTAGCGGAATCCTACGAGCAGTACTTC
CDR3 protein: CAISESLAESYEQYF